This T cell receptor (beta chain) derives from a study of T cells in Graves' hyperthyroidism and ophthalmopathy (dated by TCRdb to the late 2010s). General notes on the study: A discovery cohort of about 96 patients, approximately 44 with Graves' ophthalmopathy and approximately 57 with stable Graves' hyperthyroidism, was used to find distinguishing TCR V-J signatures. Following sampling, methimazole starting at 30 mg daily was given to hyperthyroidism patients, and high-dose intravenous methylprednisolone was given to ophthalmopathy patients. According to the paper, TCR Vbeta CDR3 sequencing was carried out on around 140 peripheral blood samples, which came from fewer than 50 ophthalmopathy, around 75 hyperthyroidism and some 17 progressor patients. The 75 to 100 discovery patients were randomly split 7:3 into training and test sets. Whether ophthalmopathy could be predicted prospectively was tested in an independent validation cohort made up of roughly 19 hyperthyroidism patients plus 17 patients who later progressed to ophthalmopathy. In roughly six Graves' hyperthyroidism patients, the study also compared T-cell repertoires from thyroid tissue with T-cell repertoires from blood.

With regard to this clonotype: The clone's antigen remains unknown. Mismatch with germline at one junction end may stem from a read error.

Graves' hyperthyroidism was defined as stable when no progression to ophthalmopathy occurred over 18 months of follow-up. The hyperthyroidism patients were between 18 and 65 years old and newly diagnosed, with a disease duration of less than 2 months. Patients with uncontrolled infections, other autoimmune diseases, pregnancy or lactation were excluded. Diagnoses were based on clinical symptoms, serum thyroxine and TRAb, thyroid ultrasound and orbital computed tomography. Total RNA was extracted using Trizol reagent, and RNA quality was assessed on an Agilent 2100 Bioanalyzer. Amplification of TCR beta CDR3 regions was carried out from RNA transcripts. The first round of RT-PCR for the TCR CDR3 was performed with the HTBI primer set and the Qiagen OneStep RT-PCR kit. The libraries were constructed in a second round of multiplex PCR and then size-selected and purified. Libraries were sequenced paired-end with 100 bp reads on an Illumina HiSeq2000. For the original study's pipeline: SOAPnuke was used to process the raw data, throwing out any read that contained adapters or uncalled bases, had a mean Phred below 15, or lacked an exact constant-primer or identifier match. High-quality paired reads were merged with COPE v1.2.5, and unique nucleotide sequences were defined as clonotypes. MiTCR v1.1 was used to align the clonotypes against IMGT TRBV, TRBD and TRBJ reference segments. The analysis was restricted to V-J combinations with a frequency above 0.0001, which together covered around 99% of the repertoires. A TCS score was defined as the ratio of F50 (clonal expansion) to E x V (chaos), with BLOSUM62-based TCRdist applied between CDR3 peptides within each V-J. Welch's t-statistics and random forest reduced approximately 520 V-J features to some 14, which were used in a naive Bayes classifier (R e1071). Starting from the raw public reads, TCRdb applied fastp trimming at Q25, assembled clones with MiXCR and retained in-frame beta chains. For every CDR3 protein sequence, its rows merge into one entry that carries the most common genes and DNA. Clone size and V and J calls follow TCRdb, not the original study. This sample gives about 560,000 distinct CDR3 sequences in total; approximately 44% of them show up just once. The ten largest account for approximately 8.2% of the sample.

Broader findings and caveats from the paper: No statistical method was used to set the sample size in advance, and investigators knew the group allocation. In validation, the model predicted progression to ophthalmopathy a median of 6.5 months before onset, with about 70% sensitivity and roughly 77% specificity. Most expanded thyroid clonotypes (frequency above 0.001) were also found in blood, which suggests that blood repertoires may mirror thyroid immune responses. A model built on a 13 V-J signature distinguished ophthalmopathy from stable hyperthyroidism, reaching around 88% sensitivity and around 82% specificity in cross-validation and 80%/75% in testing.

Inclusive of the bounding cysteine and phenylalanine, the CDR3 is 16 residues long. Only the CDR3 portion is preserved as DNA: 48 bases, with reading frame beginning at the first base. CDR1 is given as ENHRY and CDR2 as SYGVKD, both from the germline V gene. The sequence was collected from a woman between 18 and 30 years old with Graves' hyperthyroidism. Donor details come from another sample of the same person, matched by shared clones. The sequenced sample consisted of peripheral blood or thyroid tissue (not recorded which). The rearrangement joined TRBV10-3 to TRBJ2-5; the D gene is possibly TRBD2, with 5 bases matching. The DNA sequence follows: TGTGCCAGCAGTTACTCGGGGTCGGCTCCCCAAGAGACCCAGTACTTC. Translated, it gives CASSYSGSAPQETQYF.